Presented here are 20 T cell receptor beta chains from one specimen sequenced in a study of blood T cell repertoires in COVID-19. Some clones are missing from TCRdb's copy, which holds only in-frame ones; the method was immunoSEQ multiplex PCR. The sample has roughly 200,000 clones, 88% seen once. Sequencing input: peripheral blood. These receptors originate from a young man with active or convalescent COVID-19.

The genes are TRBV18 and TRBJ1-2, with a possible D match to TRBD1 (6 bases). This CDR3 is 14 amino acids long. Germline loops: CDR1 KGHSH, CDR2 LQKENI. Trimming took 4 bases from V and 6 from J, leaving 15 bases between them. CDR3 residues: CASSQRQDLDGYTF. DNA of the CDR3: TGTGCCAGCTCACAAAGACAGGATCTGGATGGCTACACCTTC.

The chain couples TRBV5-1 to TRBJ2-7; weak D call: TRBD1 (6 bases). The CDR3 contains 15 residues. The germline V and J ends were trimmed by 0 bases and 3 bases, with 13 bases remaining between them. Germline loops: CDR1 SGHRS, CDR2 YFSETQ. This chain's CDR3 is CASSLGAGEYYEQYF. Here the CDR3 DNA reads TGCGCCAGCAGCTTGGGGGCAGGGGAATACTACGAGCAGTACTTC.

The gene calls are TRBV5-4 and TRBJ1-2; 8 nucleotides line up with TRBD1. Unmatched junction bases numbered 5, after V lost 6 bases and J lost 4 bases. CDR3 length: 13 residues. In germline, CDR1 is SGHNT, CDR2 YYREEE (reference sequence). Here the CDR3 reads CASTSGGSYGYTF. DNA of the CDR3: TGTGCCAGCACCTCAGGGGGCAGCTATGGCTACACCTTC. The full variable domain, its missing parts supplied by reference TRBV5-4 and TRBJ1-2, is ETGVTQSPTHLIKTRGQQVTLRCSSQSGHNTVSWYQQALGQGPQFIFQYYREEENGRGNFPPRFSGLQFPNYSSELNVNALELDDSALYLCASTSGGSYGYTFGSGTRLTVV.

This clone was seen a handful of times. V usage is TRBV11-3 and J usage is TRBJ2-1; 8 nucleotides match TRBD2. The CDR3 totals 15 residues. Germline V gene data show CDR1 as SGHNT and CDR2 as YENEEA. The V gene end was trimmed by 5 bases and the J gene end by 7 bases; junction bases not matched to a gene: 10. The CDR3 DNA reads as TGTGCCAGCAGCCACTCCCCGGGAGGGTGGAATGAGCAGTTCTTC. This translates into CASSHSPGGWNEQFF.

V gene TRBV27 combines with J gene TRBJ2-7; 9 bases align to TRBD1. The CDR3 spans 15 residues. Germline lookup yields CDR1 MNHEY and CDR2 SMNVEV (reference sequence). J gave up 5 bases and V 0 bases, and 5 bases lay outside the gene matches. CDR3 nucleotides: TGTGCCAGCAGTTTATCGACAGGGGGTCCCCACGAGCAGTACTTC. Translating it yields CASSLSTGGPHEQYF.

The chain uses TRBV6-5 and TRBJ2-7; D possibly corresponds to TRBD2 (7 bases). V was trimmed by 7 bases and J by 4 bases, leaving 17 bases between them. The CDR3 sequence is 14 residues long. Germline lookup yields CDR1 MNHEY and CDR2 SVGAGI. CDR3 sequence reads: CASTQGGGEYEQYF. The CDR3 coding sequence is TGTGCCAGCACTCAAGGGGGGGGAGAGTACGAGCAGTACTTC.

This rearrangement joins TRBV19 to TRBJ1-1; 7 bases map to TRBD1. Germline V gene lookup returns CDR1 LNHDA and CDR2 SQIVND (reference sequence). V shed 5 bases, J shed 0 bases, and the junction held 3 bases outside the gene matches. The CDR3 contains 14 residues. In DNA form, the CDR3 reads TGTGCCAGTAGTTCGGGACAGATGAACACTGAAGCTTTCTTT. It encodes CASSSGQMNTEAFF.

The chain uses TRBV5-8 and TRBJ1-1, with 7 bases lining up with TRBD1. Germline assignment: CDR1 SGHTS and CDR2 YDEGEE. The length of the CDR3 is 15 residues. V lost 7 bases and J lost 1; bases outside the gene matches: 10. CDR3 residues: CASRGQPRGNTEAFF. The CDR3 DNA sequence: TGTGCCAGCCGGGGACAGCCCAGGGGGAACACTGAAGCTTTCTTT.

This clone has more than one count but fewer than ten. The rearrangement joins TRBV19 to TRBJ2-2, with 8 bases aligning to TRBD2. The CDR3 consists of 17 residues. Germline V lookup: CDR1 LNHDA, CDR2 SQIVND (reference sequence). V shed 7 bases, J shed 7 bases, and the junction held 17 bases outside the gene matches. This CDR3 reads CASTPSPPGLVVGELFF. The CDR3 coding sequence is TGTGCCAGTACCCCGAGCCCCCCGGGACTAGTTGTCGGGGAGCTGTTTTTT.

This sequence joins TRBV11-3 and TRBJ1-3, with D unresolved. The V gene's germline CDR1 is SGHNT and CDR2 YENEEA. The CDR3 extends over 13 amino acids. Trimming left V 4 bases short and J 1 base short, with 5 bases between. CDR3 DNA: TGTGCCAGCAGCTCTCGGTCTGGAAACACCATATATTTT. Protein sequence: CASSSRSGNTIYF.

The chain links TRBV6-5 to TRBJ2-5; 7 positions agree with TRBD2. The germline gives CDR1 MNHEY, CDR2 SVGAGI. J lost 6 bases, V lost 7 bases, and 5 bases had no gene match. This CDR3 spans 12 amino acids. Here the CDR3 reads CASTGGSKTQYF. The CDR3 region has the DNA TGTGCCAGCACGGGCGGGAGTAAGACCCAGTACTTC.

The rearrangement joins TRBV30 to TRBJ2-3, with a possible D match to TRBD2 (5 bases). The length of the CDR3 is 18 residues. V lost 0 bases and J 1 base, leaving 20 bases between the germline ends. Germline V gene sequence: CDR1 GTSNPN, CDR2 SVGIG (reference sequence). CDR3 residues: CAWSVRERNPGRTDTQYF. CDR3 coding DNA: TGTGCCTGGAGTGTAAGGGAGAGAAACCCCGGACGCACAGATACGCAGTATTTT.

This clone was picked up a small number of times. The chain links TRBV28 to TRBJ1-2, with 9 bases fitting TRBD1. The CDR3 runs 14 residues. CDR1 MDHEN and CDR2 SYDVKM come from the germline V gene. Trimming at V came to 5 bases and at J to 1 base, leaving 2 bases not matched to a gene. The CDR3 loop is CASSQGQGNYGYTF. CDR3 DNA: TGTGCCAGCAGTCAGGGACAGGGTAACTATGGCTACACCTTC.

This chain uses TRBV28 with TRBJ2-1; tentatively, D is TRBD2 (6 bases). This CDR3 spans 15 amino acids. Germline CDR1 reads MDHEN; CDR2 reads SYDVKM. V lost 5 bases, J lost 6 bases, and 17 bases lay in between. The CDR3 DNA follows: TGTGCCAGCAGTCCGCAGGGAGGTGCGGGCAATGAGCAGTTCTTC. Amino acids: CASSPQGGAGNEQFF.

This chain links TRBV28 with TRBJ1-5; D remains unclear. Trimming cost V 6 bases and J 2 bases, with 14 bases left between them. In germline, CDR1 is MDHEN, CDR2 SYDVKM. CDR3 length equals 15 residues. CDR3 residues: CASSLVPLGNQPQHF. The CDR3 nucleotides read TGTGCCAGCAGCCTGGTCCCCCTAGGCAATCAGCCCCAGCATTTT.

The chain recombines TRBV3-1 (or the pseudogene TRBV3-2) with TRBJ1-5, with D possibly matching TRBD1 (6 bases). V lost 5 bases and J lost 5, with 10 bases in between. Germline loops: CDR1 LGHDT, CDR2 YNNKEL (reference sequence). CDR3 size: 13 residues. The DNA for the CDR3 is TGTGCCAGCAGCACGGACAGAGATCAGCCCCAGCATTTT. Translating it yields CASSTDRDQPQHF.

This clone was observed once. The chain has TRBV30 and TRBJ1-5; D unresolved. The CDR3 runs to 19 residues. Trimming removed 0 bases at V and 0 bases at J, with 21 bases between. Germline values: CDR1 GTSNPN, CDR2 SVGIG (reference sequence). CDR3 in amino acids: CAWSVLSGPNKNSNQPQHF. The CDR3 DNA reads TGTGCCTGGAGTGTACTTTCTGGGCCTAATAAGAATAGCAATCAGCCCCAGCATTTT.

This clone was counted a single time. This chain links TRBV28 with TRBJ2-4; TRBD2 might be the D (5 bases). CDR3 length equals 19 residues. V was cut by 2 bases and J by 1 base, with 21 bases left in between. Germline V CDR1 and CDR2: MDHEN, SYDVKM. The CDR3: CASSLDLGRGIVAKNIQYF. The DNA of the CDR3 is TGTGCCAGCAGTTTAGATCTGGGAAGAGGGATTGTGGCCAAAAACATTCAGTACTTC.

This chain uses TRBV19 with TRBJ1-5, with TRBD1 matching 7 bases. Trimming took 3 bases from V and 0 from J; bases not matched to a gene: 11. Germline values: CDR1 LNHDA, CDR2 SQIVND (reference sequence). This CDR3 has 18 residues. CDR3 coding DNA: TGTGCCAGTAGTATTAGTGGGACAGCTGCCTATAGCAATCAGCCCCAGCATTTT. Translation: CASSISGTAAYSNQPQHF.

The rearrangement links TRBV11-2 to TRBJ2-7; 10 nucleotides line up with TRBD2. Trimming removed 2 bases from V and 6 bases from J; junction bases left unmatched: 4. The CDR3 is 14 amino acids. Germline V gene data show CDR1 as SGHAT and CDR2 as FQNNGV. The CDR3 bases are TGTGCCAGCAGCTTATTTCTAGCGGGAGCCGAGCAGTACTTC. Its translation is CASSLFLAGAEQYF. Variable domain in full (rest from reference TRBV11-2 and TRBJ2-7): EAGVAQSPRYKIIEKRQSVAFWCNPISGHATLYWYQQILGQGPKLLIQFQNNGVVDDSQLPKDRFSAERLKGVDSTLKIQPAKLEDSAVYLCASSLFLAGAEQYFGPGTRLTVT.